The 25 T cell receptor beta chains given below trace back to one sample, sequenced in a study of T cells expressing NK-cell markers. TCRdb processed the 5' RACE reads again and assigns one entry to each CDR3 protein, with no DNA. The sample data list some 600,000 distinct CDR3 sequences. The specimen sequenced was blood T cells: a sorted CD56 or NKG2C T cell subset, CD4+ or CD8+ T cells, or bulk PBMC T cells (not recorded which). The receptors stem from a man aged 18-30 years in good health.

Here the CDR3 reads CAITGTSFQETQYF. V usage is TRBV2 and J usage is TRBJ2-5; TCRdb gives TRBD1 as the D gene, but with no DNA this cannot be confirmed. CDR1 is SNHLY and CDR2 is FYNNEI in the germline V gene. The CDR3 loop spans 14 amino acids.

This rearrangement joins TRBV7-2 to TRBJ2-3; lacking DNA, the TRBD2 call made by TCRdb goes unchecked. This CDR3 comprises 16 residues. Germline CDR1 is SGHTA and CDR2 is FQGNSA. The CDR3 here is CASSSMGLAGVDTQYF.

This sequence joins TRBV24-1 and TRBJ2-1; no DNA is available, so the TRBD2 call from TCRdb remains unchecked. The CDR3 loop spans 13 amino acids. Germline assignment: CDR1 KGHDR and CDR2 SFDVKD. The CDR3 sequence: CATSDLVDSGPVF.

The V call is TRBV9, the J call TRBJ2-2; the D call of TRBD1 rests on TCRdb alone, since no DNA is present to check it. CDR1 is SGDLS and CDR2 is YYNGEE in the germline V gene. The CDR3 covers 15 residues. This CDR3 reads CASSETGAWTGELFF.

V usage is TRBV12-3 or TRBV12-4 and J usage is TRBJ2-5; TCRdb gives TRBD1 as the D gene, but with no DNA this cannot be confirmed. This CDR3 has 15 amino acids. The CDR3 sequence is CASSYDGQPQETQYF.

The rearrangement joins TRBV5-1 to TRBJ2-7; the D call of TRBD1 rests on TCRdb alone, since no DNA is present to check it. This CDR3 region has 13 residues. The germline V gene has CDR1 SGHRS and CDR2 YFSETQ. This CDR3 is CASSIQGAYEQYF.

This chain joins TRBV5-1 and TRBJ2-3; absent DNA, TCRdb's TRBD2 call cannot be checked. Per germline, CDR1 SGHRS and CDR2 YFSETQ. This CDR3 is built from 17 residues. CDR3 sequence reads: CASSLTSGTRGTDTQYF.

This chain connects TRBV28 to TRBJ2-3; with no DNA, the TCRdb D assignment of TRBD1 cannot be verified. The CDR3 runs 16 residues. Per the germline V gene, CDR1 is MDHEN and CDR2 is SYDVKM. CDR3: CASSLSGDGFSHTQYF.

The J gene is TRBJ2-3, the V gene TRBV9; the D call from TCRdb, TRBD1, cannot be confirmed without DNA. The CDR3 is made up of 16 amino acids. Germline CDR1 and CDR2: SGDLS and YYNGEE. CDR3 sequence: CASSVGGGSSTDTQYF.

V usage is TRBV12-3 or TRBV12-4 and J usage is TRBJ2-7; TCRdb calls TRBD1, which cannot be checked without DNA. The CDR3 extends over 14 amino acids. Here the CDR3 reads CASRGTGKAYEQYF.

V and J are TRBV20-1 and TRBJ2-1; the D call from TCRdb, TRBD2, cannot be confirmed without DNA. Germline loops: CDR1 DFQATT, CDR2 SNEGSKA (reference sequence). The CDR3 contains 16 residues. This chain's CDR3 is CSADQIGLAGGNEQFF.

The CDR3 is CSARVRGTGNEKLFF. The chain carries TRBV20-1 and TRBJ1-4; TCRdb names TRBD1, which stays unverified in the absence of DNA. Germline V CDR1 and CDR2: DFQATT, SNEGSKA (reference sequence). The length of the CDR3 is 15 residues.

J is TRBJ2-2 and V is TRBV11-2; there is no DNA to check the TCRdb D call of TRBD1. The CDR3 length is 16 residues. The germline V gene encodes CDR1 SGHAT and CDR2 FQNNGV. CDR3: CASSFPSTGFVGELFF.

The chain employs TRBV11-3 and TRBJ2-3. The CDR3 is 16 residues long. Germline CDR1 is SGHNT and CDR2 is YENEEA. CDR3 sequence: CASSLDLASGTDTQYF.

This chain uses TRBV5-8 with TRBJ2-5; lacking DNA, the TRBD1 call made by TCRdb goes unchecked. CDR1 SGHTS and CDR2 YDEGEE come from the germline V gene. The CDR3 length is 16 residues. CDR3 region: CASSFPVRQGEETQYF.

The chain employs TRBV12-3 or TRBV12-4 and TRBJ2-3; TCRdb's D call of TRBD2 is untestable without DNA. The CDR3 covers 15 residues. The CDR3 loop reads CASSWLAGGTDTQYF.

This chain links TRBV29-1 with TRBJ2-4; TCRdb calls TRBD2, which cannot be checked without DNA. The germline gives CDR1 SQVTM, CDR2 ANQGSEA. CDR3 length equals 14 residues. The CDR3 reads CSVSWVAGGPVQYF.

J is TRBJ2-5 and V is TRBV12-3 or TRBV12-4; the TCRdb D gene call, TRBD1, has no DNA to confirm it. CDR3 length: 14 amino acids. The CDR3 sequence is CASRPGQWHETQYF.

The CDR3 loop reads CASIRGRTITGELFF. The chain has TRBV6-2 or TRBV6-3 and TRBJ2-2; no DNA is available, so the TRBD1 call from TCRdb remains unchecked. In germline, CDR1 is MNHEY, CDR2 SVGEGT. The CDR3 totals 15 residues.

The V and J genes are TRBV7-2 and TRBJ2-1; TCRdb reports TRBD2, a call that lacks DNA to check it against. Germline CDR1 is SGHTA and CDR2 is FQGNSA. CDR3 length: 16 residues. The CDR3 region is CASSSRETSGWSRQFF.

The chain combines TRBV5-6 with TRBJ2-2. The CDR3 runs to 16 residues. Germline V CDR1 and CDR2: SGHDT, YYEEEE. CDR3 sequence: CASSFYVGPNTGELFF.

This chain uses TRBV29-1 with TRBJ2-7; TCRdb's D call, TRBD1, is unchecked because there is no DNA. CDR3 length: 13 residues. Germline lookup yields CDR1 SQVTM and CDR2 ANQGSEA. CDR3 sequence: CSVGGQGTYEQYF.

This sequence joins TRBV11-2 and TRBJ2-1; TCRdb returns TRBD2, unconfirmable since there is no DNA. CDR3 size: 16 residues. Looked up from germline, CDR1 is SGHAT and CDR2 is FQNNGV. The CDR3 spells CASSEARGRAWNEQFF.

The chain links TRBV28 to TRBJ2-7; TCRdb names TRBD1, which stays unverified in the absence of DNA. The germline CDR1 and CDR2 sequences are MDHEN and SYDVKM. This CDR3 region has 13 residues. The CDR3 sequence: CASSGANSYEQYF.

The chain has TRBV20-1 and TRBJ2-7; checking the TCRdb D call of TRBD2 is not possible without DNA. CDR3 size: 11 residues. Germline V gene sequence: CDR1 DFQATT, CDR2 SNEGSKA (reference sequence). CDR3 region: CSMGTIYEQYF.